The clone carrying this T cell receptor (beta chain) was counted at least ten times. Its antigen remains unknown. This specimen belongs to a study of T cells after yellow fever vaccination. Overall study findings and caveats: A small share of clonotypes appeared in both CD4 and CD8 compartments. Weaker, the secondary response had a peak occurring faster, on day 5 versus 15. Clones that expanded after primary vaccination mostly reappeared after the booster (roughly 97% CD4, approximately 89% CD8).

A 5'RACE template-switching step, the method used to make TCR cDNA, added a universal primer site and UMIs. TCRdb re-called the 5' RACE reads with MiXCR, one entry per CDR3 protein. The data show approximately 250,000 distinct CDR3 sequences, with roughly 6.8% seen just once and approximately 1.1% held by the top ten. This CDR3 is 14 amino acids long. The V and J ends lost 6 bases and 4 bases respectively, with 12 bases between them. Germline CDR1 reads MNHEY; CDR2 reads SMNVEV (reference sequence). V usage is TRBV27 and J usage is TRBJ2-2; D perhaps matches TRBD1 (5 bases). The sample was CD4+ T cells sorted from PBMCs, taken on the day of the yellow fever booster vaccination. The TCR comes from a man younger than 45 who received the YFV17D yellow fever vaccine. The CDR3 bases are TGTGCCAGCAGACCCAGACAGTTCACCGGGGAGCTGTTTTTT. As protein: CASRPRQFTGELFF.